This passage covers 17 T cell receptor beta chains from one sample sequenced in a study of control samples from healthy donors and cancer patients. Profiled with immunoSEQ multiplex PCR; TCRdb holds only in-frame clones, not every one. The sample has some 95,000 clones, almost 90% seen once. The sequenced sample consisted of blood. The source is a man younger than 45 in good health.

This sequence joins TRBV10-3 and TRBJ1-4; 9 nucleotides agree with TRBD1. Germline assignment: CDR1 ENHRY and CDR2 SYGVKD. V lost 7 bases and J lost 6; bases outside the gene matches: 3. The CDR3 is 13 amino acids. CDR3 nucleotides: TGTGCCATCAACCGGGACAGGGATGAAAAACTGTTTTTT. Amino acids: CAINRDRDEKLFF.

The gene calls are TRBV5-1 and TRBJ2-7, with 14 bases that match TRBD2. This CDR3 is 15 amino acids long. Trimming removed 4 bases from V and 3 bases from J; junction bases left unmatched: 3. The germline gives CDR1 SGHRS, CDR2 YFSETQ. CDR3 DNA sequence: TGCGCCAGCAGCGCGGGACTAGCGGGAGTCTACGAGCAGTACTTC. This codes for CASSAGLAGVYEQYF.

The chain carries TRBV4-2 and TRBJ2-5; TRBD2 matches 7 bases. Germline CDR1 is LGHNA and CDR2 is YNFKEQ. V trimming: 0 bases; J trimming: 5 bases; junction bases outside the gene matches: 6. This CDR3 contains 15 residues. The CDR3 DNA follows: TGTGCCAGCAGCCAAGAGGGAGGGTACGCGGAGACCCAGTACTTC. Protein product: CASSQEGGYAETQYF.

CDR3 DNA sequence: TGCGCCAGCAGCTTGGGATCCGCGGATATAAGCGAGCAGTACTTC. Its translation: CASSLGSADISEQYF. The rearrangement joins TRBV5-1 to TRBJ2-7; D not resolved. The CDR3 has 15 residues. CDR1 and CDR2 from the germline V gene are SGHRS and YFSETQ. The V end lost 0 bases, the J end lost 6 bases, and 16 bases lay between the germline ends.

This clone was picked up one time. This chain connects TRBV30 to TRBJ1-3; D unresolved. The CDR3 totals 11 residues. V lost 5 bases, J lost 6 bases, and 8 bases lay in between. CDR1 and CDR2 from the germline V gene are GTSNPN and SVGIG (reference sequence). DNA for the CDR3: TGTGCCTGGGGTTTAATAAACACCATATATTTT. Residues: CAWGLINTIYF. Drawing the rest from reference TRBV30 and TRBJ1-3, the complete variable domain is SQTIHQWPATLVQPVGSPLSLECTVEGTSNPNLYWYRQAAGRGLQLLFYSVGIGQISSEVPQNLSASRPQDRQFILSSKKLLLSDSGFYLCAWGLINTIYFGEGSWLTVV.

The gene calls are TRBV4-3 and TRBJ2-1, with 11 positions matching TRBD2. J gave up 7 bases and V 2 bases, and 4 bases lay outside the gene matches. The CDR3 covers 15 residues. Germline assignment: CDR1 LGHNA and CDR2 YSLEER. The chain's CDR3 is CASSQLAGGRNEQFF. CDR3 nucleotide sequence: TGCGCCAGCAGCCAACTAGCGGGGGGACGGAATGAGCAGTTCTTC.

This clone occurred once. The V gene is TRBV28, the J gene TRBJ1-6, with 7 nucleotides matching TRBD1. V lost 4 bases, J lost 8 bases, and 8 bases stayed unmatched. The CDR3 extends over 15 amino acids. Per germline, CDR1 MDHEN and CDR2 SYDVKM. For the CDR3, the DNA is TGTGCCAGCAGTTCGCGCGACAGGGTGGATTCACCCCTCCACTTT. It translates to CASSSRDRVDSPLHF.

The chain has TRBV30 and TRBJ2-5; possibly TRBD1 for D (5 bases). The CDR3 runs to 13 residues. Germline V gene data show CDR1 as GTSNPN and CDR2 as SVGIG (reference sequence). Deletions cut 3 bases from V and 1 base from J, with 9 bases between. This CDR3 reads CAWRRGSQETQYF. CDR3 in DNA: TGTGCCTGGAGAAGGGGAAGCCAAGAGACCCAGTACTTC. Filled out from reference TRBV30 and TRBJ2-5, the complete variable domain reads SQTIHQWPATLVQPVGSPLSLECTVEGTSNPNLYWYRQAAGRGLQLLFYSVGIGQISSEVPQNLSASRPQDRQFILSSKKLLLSDSGFYLCAWRRGSQETQYFGPGTRLLVL.

The DNA for the CDR3 is TGTGCCAGCAGTTTATCTTTTCTGGGACAGGGGTCCGGGGAGCAGTACTTC. It yields the protein CASSLSFLGQGSGEQYF. The chain links TRBV27 to TRBJ2-7; the match to TRBD1 covers 10 bases. Trimming at V came to 0 bases and at J to 7 bases, leaving 12 bases not matched to a gene. In germline, CDR1 is MNHEY, CDR2 SMNVEV (reference sequence). CDR3 length equals 17 residues.

This rearrangement joins TRBV27 to TRBJ1-1, with a tentative D call TRBD1 (5 bases). The CDR3 has 14 residues. Germline V gene data show CDR1 as MNHEY and CDR2 as SMNVEV (reference sequence). The V end was cut by 5 bases, the J end by 1 base, with 11 bases between. DNA for the CDR3: TGTGCCAGCAGTGCCGGGACGGCGAACACTGAAGCTTTCTTT. Its translation: CASSAGTANTEAFF.

This rearrangement joins TRBV28 to TRBJ1-1; no reliable D call. The CDR3 extends over 14 amino acids. Germline loops: CDR1 MDHEN, CDR2 SYDVKM. Trimming removed 1 base at V and 7 bases at J, with 13 bases between. CDR3 nucleotides: TGTGCCAGCAGTTTATCTCCGGGTAGTAATGAAGCTTTCTTT. Its protein is CASSLSPGSNEAFF.

V usage is TRBV27 and J usage is TRBJ2-7, with 10 bases identical to TRBD2. CDR1 is MNHEY, CDR2 SMNVEV, per germline (reference sequence). Unmatched junction bases numbered 3, after V lost 5 bases and J lost 2 bases. The CDR3 runs 14 residues. CDR3 region: CASSRTSGTYEQYF. In DNA, the CDR3 is TGTGCCAGCAGTCGGACTAGCGGAACCTACGAGCAGTACTTC.

The chain links TRBV28 to TRBJ2-7, with 8 bases lining up with TRBD1. J lost 5 bases, V lost 5 bases, and 8 bases had no gene match. This CDR3 contains 14 residues. Germline lookup yields CDR1 MDHEN and CDR2 SYDVKM. This CDR3 is CASSQGASPHEQYF. The CDR3 DNA reads TGTGCCAGCAGTCAGGGGGCTAGCCCCCACGAGCAGTACTTC.

The chain uses TRBV7-2 and TRBJ1-1; D ambiguous. Per the germline V gene, CDR1 is SGHTA and CDR2 is FQGNSA. V lost 1 base, J lost 3 bases, and 9 bases lay in between. The CDR3 is 14 residues long. The CDR3 sequence: CASSLVPGDTEAFF. In DNA form, the CDR3 reads TGTGCCAGCAGCTTAGTTCCAGGAGACACTGAAGCTTTCTTT.

The CDR3 nucleotides are TGTGCCAGTAGTATAGCGCCAGGGGTCTACAATGAGCAGTTCTTC. Translating it yields CASSIAPGVYNEQFF. The gene calls are TRBV19 and TRBJ2-1, with D perhaps matching TRBD1 (6 bases). Germline V gene data show CDR1 as LNHDA and CDR2 as SQIVND (reference sequence). This CDR3 is 15 amino acids long. V gave up 1 base and J gave up 3 bases, with 10 bases separating them. The complete variable domain, with remaining parts taken from reference TRBV19 and TRBJ2-1, reads DGGITQSPKYLFRKEGQNVTLSCEQNLNHDAMYWYRQDPGQGLRLIYYSQIVNDFQKGDIAEGYSVSREKKESFPLTVTSAQKNPTAFYLCASSIAPGVYNEQFFGPGTRLTVL.

This clone came up a few times. The chain couples TRBV18 to TRBJ2-7, with 8 positions matching TRBD1. CDR3 size: 15 residues. With 1 base clipped from V and 0 bases from J, the junction kept 2 bases outside the gene matches. CDR1 and CDR2 (germline): KGHSH, LQKENI. The CDR3 reads CASSPRTGSSYEQYF. The DNA of the CDR3 is TGTGCCAGCTCACCACGGACAGGGTCCTCCTACGAGCAGTACTTC.

V and J are TRBV29-1 and TRBJ2-1; 11 bases are a match to TRBD2. Germline assignment: CDR1 SQVTM and CDR2 ANQGSEA. J was trimmed by 0 bases and V by 4 bases; bases with no gene match: 11. The CDR3 totals 18 residues. The CDR3 DNA follows: TGCAGCGTTGTGTGGCTAGCGGGAGGTCCGGGCTCCTACAATGAGCAGTTCTTC. Translating gives CSVVWLAGGPGSYNEQFF.